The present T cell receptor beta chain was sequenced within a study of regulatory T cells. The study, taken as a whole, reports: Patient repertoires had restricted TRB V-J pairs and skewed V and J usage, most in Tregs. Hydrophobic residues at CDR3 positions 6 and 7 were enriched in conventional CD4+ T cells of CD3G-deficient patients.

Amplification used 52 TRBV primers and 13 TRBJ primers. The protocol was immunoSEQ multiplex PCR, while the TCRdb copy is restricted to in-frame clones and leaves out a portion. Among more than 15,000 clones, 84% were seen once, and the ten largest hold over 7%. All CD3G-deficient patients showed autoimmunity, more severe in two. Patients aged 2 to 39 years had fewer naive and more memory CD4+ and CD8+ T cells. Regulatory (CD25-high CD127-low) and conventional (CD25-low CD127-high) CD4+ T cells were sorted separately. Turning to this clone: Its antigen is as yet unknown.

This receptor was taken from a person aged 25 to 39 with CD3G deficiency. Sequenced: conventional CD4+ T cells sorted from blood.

The CDR3 sequence is CASSSPTGPNEKLFF. The CDR3 DNA is TGTGCCAGCAGTTCTCCGACAGGGCCTAATGAAAAACTGTTTTTT. The chain links TRBV28 to TRBJ1-4; the match to TRBD1 covers 7 bases. Germline-derived CDR1 and CDR2 are MDHEN and SYDVKM. V shed 4 bases and J 3 bases; nucleotides not matched to a gene: 5. CDR3 size: 15 residues. Based on the CDR3 plus reference TRBV28 and TRBJ1-4, the full variable domain is DVKVTQSSRYLVKRTGEKVFLECVQDMDHENMFWYRQDPGLGLRLIYFSYDVKMKEKGDIPEGYSVSREKKERFSLILESASTNQTSMYLCASSSPTGPNEKLFFGSGTQLSVL.